These 17 T cell receptor beta chains were sequenced from one sample in a study of cytomegalovirus exposure and HLA in healthy donors (dated by TCRdb to about 2017). The library was generated by the immunoSEQ multiplex PCR assay. The multiplex PCR relied on a mix of 60 forward primers for TCR Vbeta segments and 13 reverse primers for TCR Jbeta segments. Held by TCRdb, this immuneACCESS table contains in-frame sequences only and omits some clones. Under half of the omission traces to an unresolved V gene where checked; the cause of the rest is unknown. A total of over 150,000 clones appear in this sample, 81% of them only once. The ten biggest clones cover about 13% of the sample. Sequencing input: PBMCs. These receptors all stem from a woman aged 45-60 years in good health and CMV-seronegative.

The rearrangement uses TRBV5-6 and TRBJ1-2; the D is unclear. This CDR3 region has 15 residues. Germline CDR1 SGHDT, CDR2 YYEEEE. Trimming pared 2 bases from V and 2 bases from J, leaving 13 bases between. This chain's CDR3 is CASSFVPAGNYGYTF. The DNA for the CDR3 is TGTGCCAGCAGCTTCGTTCCGGCGGGCAACTATGGCTACACCTTC.

The chain recombines TRBV5-6 with TRBJ1-3; D gene ambiguous. The V and J ends lost 4 bases and 0 bases respectively, with 17 bases between them. Looked up from germline, CDR1 is SGHDT and CDR2 is YYEEEE. The CDR3 extends over 17 amino acids. The CDR3 here is CASSQVSGGPSGNTIYF. Here the CDR3 DNA reads TGTGCCAGCAGCCAAGTAAGTGGCGGGCCCTCTGGAAACACCATATATTTT.

This clone was detected a few times. The chain couples TRBV5-6 to TRBJ2-3, with TRBD2 matching over 13 bases. The CDR3 consists of 16 residues. Germline assignment: CDR1 SGHDT and CDR2 YYEEEE. Trimming removed 0 bases from V and 4 bases from J; junction bases left unmatched: 2. The CDR3 spells CASSLGLAGGADTQYF. The CDR3 DNA reads TGTGCCAGCAGCTTGGGACTAGCGGGAGGAGCAGATACGCAGTATTTT. The variable domain in full, with the rest retrieved from reference TRBV5-6 and TRBJ2-3, is DAGVTQSPTHLIKTRGQQVTLRCSPKSGHDTVSWYQQALGQGPQFIFQYYEEEERQRGNFPDRFSGHQFPNYSSELNVNALLLGDSALYLCASSLGLAGGADTQYFGPGTRLTVL.

This clone was picked up one time. V and J are TRBV27 and TRBJ2-7; D may be TRBD2 (6 bases). The CDR3 length is 13 residues. Germline V gene data show CDR1 as MNHEY and CDR2 as SMNVEV (reference sequence). V dropped 3 bases and J dropped 7 bases, with 13 bases sitting between them. Here the CDR3 DNA reads TGTGCCAGCAGTTTGGAGGGACCTGGGGAGCAGTACTTC. Its protein is CASSLEGPGEQYF.

The genes are TRBV28 and TRBJ2-6; D gene ambiguous. The CDR3 runs to 14 residues. CDR1 is MDHEN, CDR2 SYDVKM, per germline. V was pared by 5 bases and J by 0 bases, with 5 bases between. This chain's CDR3 is CASSTPSGANVLTF. CDR3 bases: TGTGCCAGCAGTACTCCCTCTGGGGCCAACGTCCTGACTTTC.

This clone showed up just once. As DNA, the CDR3 is TGTGCCAGCAGTGAAGCGGCAGGGGTGGCTGGCTACACCTTC. Encoded protein: CASSEAAGVAGYTF. The chain employs TRBV2 and TRBJ1-2; TRBD1 might be the D (6 bases). Germline V CDR1 and CDR2: SNHLY, FYNNEI. The CDR3 is 14 amino acids. Trimming removed 0 bases from V and 7 bases from J, with 12 bases in between.

This clone showed up just once. This chain joins TRBV10-3 and TRBJ1-1, with 8 bases lining up with TRBD1. Unmatched junction bases numbered 16, after V lost 8 bases and J lost 11 bases. This CDR3 comprises 14 residues. Germline V lookup: CDR1 ENHRY, CDR2 SYGVKD. For the CDR3, the DNA is TGTGCCATCGGGGTGACAGGGGCCATCGATAGGGCTTTCTTT. It yields the protein CAIGVTGAIDRAFF.

The chain employs TRBV15 and TRBJ1-2, with TRBD1 matching over 7 bases. V lost 6 bases to trimming and J lost 5 bases; unmatched junction nucleotides: 9. Germline CDR1 and CDR2: LNHNV and YYDKDF (reference sequence). The CDR3 has 14 residues. CDR3 amino acids: CATSIDRVVYGYTF. The CDR3 coding sequence is TGTGCCACCAGTATAGACAGGGTTGTTTATGGCTACACCTTC. Full variable domain (outside the CDR3, taken from reference TRBV15 and TRBJ1-2): DAMVIQNPRYQVTQFGKPVTLSCSQTLNHNVMYWYQQKSSQAPKLLFHYYDKDFNNEADTPDNFQSRRPNTSFCFLDIRSPGLGDTAMYLCATSIDRVVYGYTFGSGTRLTVV.

V usage is TRBV28 and J usage is TRBJ1-1; D ambiguous. The V end was cut by 5 bases, the J end by 7 bases, with 20 bases between. CDR3 size: 15 residues. Germline assignment: CDR1 MDHEN and CDR2 SYDVKM. The CDR3 here is CASSPLTRWEVEAFF. DNA for the CDR3: TGTGCCAGCAGTCCACTCACAAGGTGGGAGGTTGAAGCTTTCTTT.

V and J are TRBV19 and TRBJ2-7, with D perhaps TRBD1 (6 bases). Germline V gene lookup returns CDR1 LNHDA and CDR2 SQIVND (reference sequence). Trimming removed 3 bases at V and 3 bases at J, with 9 bases between. This CDR3 spans 13 amino acids. This chain's CDR3 is CASSIQDSYEQYF. As DNA, the CDR3 is TGTGCCAGTAGTATTCAGGACAGCTACGAGCAGTACTTC.

The J gene is TRBJ2-7, the V gene TRBV4-2; tentatively, D is TRBD1 (5 bases). V dropped 0 bases and J dropped 6 bases, with 15 bases sitting between them. The CDR3 extends over 15 amino acids. Looked up from germline, CDR1 is LGHNA and CDR2 is YNFKEQ. The CDR3 DNA sequence: TGTGCCAGCAGCCAAGATCCCCCAGGACATGTCGAGCAGTACTTC. Its protein product is CASSQDPPGHVEQYF.

This sequence joins TRBV5-4 and TRBJ2-3; 10 positions match TRBD2. With V trimmed by 0 bases and J by 3 bases, 4 bases remained unmatched. The CDR3 runs 16 residues. Germline lookup yields CDR1 SGHNT and CDR2 YYREEE (reference sequence). The CDR3 sequence: CASSLGLAGVTDTQYF. The CDR3 DNA reads TGTGCCAGCAGCTTGGGGCTAGCGGGAGTAACAGATACGCAGTATTTT. Full variable domain (outside the CDR3, taken from reference TRBV5-4 and TRBJ2-3): ETGVTQSPTHLIKTRGQQVTLRCSSQSGHNTVSWYQQALGQGPQFIFQYYREEENGRGNFPPRFSGLQFPNYSSELNVNALELDDSALYLCASSLGLAGVTDTQYFGPGTRLTVL.

This clone was seen a few times. The chain has TRBV4-1 and TRBJ1-5; D is ambiguous. This CDR3 is 13 amino acids long. Germline V gene sequence: CDR1 MGHRA, CDR2 YSYEKL. Trimming pared 5 bases from V and 5 bases from J, leaving 10 bases between. Here the CDR3 reads CASSTGRYQPQHF. CDR3 DNA: TGCGCCAGCAGCACGGGTAGGTATCAGCCCCAGCATTTT.

CDR3 residues: CASSQSRDSHEQYF. Here the CDR3 DNA reads TGTGCCAGCAGTCAGTCCCGGGACAGCCACGAGCAGTACTTC. The chain couples TRBV27 to TRBJ2-7; 7 bases fit TRBD1. Germline V gives CDR1 MNHEY, CDR2 SMNVEV (reference sequence). The trim removed 5 bases at V and 5 bases at J, leaving 9 bases unmatched. The CDR3 covers 14 residues.

This clone was observed once. Sequence at one end of the junction differs from germline and may be a read error. The chain is built from TRBV7-9 and TRBJ1-1, with no clear D. CDR1 and CDR2 from the germline V gene are SEHNR and FQNEAQ (reference sequence). This CDR3 contains 16 residues. The CDR3 protein is CSSSLLGPTGDTEAFF. For the CDR3, the DNA is TGTTCCAGCAGCTTACTTGGACCGACGGGAGACACTGAAGCTTTCTTT.

The chain joins TRBV6-1 to TRBJ1-1; D ambiguous. This CDR3 is built from 14 residues. Germline assignment: CDR1 MNHNS and CDR2 SASEGT. V was clipped by 2 bases and J by 1 base, with 8 bases between them. The CDR3 region has the DNA TGTGCCAGCAGTGAACGAGCCACGAACACTGAAGCTTTCTTT. Its protein product is CASSERATNTEAFF.

This sequence joins TRBV18 and TRBJ1-1; 7 bases are a match to TRBD1. Germline CDR1 reads KGHSH; CDR2 reads LQKENI. The ends lost 1 base at V and 9 bases at J; junction bases unmatched: 2. The CDR3 totals 12 residues. The CDR3 region has the DNA TGTGCCAGCTCACCACGGGACAGCAAAGCTTTCTTT. This translates into CASSPRDSKAFF.